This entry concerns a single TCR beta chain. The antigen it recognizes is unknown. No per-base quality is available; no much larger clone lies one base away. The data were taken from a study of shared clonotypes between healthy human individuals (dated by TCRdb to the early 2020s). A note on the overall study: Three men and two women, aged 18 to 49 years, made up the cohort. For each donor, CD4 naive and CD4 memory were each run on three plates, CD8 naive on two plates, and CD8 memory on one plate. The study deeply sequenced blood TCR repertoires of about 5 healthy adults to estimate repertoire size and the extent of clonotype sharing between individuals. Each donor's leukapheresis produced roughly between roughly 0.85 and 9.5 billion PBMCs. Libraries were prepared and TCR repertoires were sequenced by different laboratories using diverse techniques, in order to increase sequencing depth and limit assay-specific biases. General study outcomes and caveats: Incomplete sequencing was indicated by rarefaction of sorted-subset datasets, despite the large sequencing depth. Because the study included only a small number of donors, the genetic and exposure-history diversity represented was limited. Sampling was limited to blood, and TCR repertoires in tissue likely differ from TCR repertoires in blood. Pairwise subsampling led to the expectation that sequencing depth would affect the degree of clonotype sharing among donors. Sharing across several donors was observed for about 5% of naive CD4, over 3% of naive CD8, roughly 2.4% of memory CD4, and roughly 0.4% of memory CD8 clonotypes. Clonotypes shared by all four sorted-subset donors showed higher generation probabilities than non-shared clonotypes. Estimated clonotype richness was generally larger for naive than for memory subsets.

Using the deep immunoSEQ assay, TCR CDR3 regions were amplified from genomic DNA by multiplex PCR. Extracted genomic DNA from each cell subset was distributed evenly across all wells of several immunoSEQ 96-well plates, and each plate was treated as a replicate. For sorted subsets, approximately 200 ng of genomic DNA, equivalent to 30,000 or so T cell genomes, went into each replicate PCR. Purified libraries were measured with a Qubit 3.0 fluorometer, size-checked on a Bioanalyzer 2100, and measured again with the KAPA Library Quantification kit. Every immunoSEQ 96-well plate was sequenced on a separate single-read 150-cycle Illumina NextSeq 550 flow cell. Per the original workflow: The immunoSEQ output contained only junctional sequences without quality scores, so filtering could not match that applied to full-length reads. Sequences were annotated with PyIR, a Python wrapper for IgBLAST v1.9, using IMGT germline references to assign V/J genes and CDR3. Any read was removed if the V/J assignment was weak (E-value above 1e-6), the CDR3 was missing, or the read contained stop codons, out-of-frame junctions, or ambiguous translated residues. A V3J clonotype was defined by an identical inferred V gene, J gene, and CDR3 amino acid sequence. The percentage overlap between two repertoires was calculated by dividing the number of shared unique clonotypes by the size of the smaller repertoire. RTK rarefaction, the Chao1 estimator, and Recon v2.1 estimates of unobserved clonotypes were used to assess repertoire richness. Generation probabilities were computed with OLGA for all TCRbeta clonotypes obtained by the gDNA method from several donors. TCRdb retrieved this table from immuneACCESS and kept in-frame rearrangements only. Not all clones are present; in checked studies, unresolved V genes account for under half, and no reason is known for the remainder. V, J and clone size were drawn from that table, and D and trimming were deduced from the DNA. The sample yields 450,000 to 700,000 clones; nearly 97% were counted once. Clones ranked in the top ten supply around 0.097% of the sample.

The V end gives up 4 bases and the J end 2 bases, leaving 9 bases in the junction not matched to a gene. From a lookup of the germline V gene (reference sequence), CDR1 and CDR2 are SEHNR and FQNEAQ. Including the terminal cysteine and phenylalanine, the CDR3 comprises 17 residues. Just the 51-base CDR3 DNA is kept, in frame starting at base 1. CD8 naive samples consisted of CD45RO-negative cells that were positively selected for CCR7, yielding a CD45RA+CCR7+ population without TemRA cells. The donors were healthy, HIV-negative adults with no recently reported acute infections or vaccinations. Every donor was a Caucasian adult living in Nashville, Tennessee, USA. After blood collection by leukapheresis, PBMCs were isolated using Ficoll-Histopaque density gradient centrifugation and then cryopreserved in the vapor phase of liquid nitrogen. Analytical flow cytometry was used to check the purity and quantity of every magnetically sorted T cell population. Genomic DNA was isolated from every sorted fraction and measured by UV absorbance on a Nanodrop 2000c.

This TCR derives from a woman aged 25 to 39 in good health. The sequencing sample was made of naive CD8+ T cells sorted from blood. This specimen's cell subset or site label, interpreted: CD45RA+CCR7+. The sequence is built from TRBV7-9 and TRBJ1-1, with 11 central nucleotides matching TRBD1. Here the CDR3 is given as CASSSRDRGKFNTEAFF. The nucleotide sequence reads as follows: TGTGCCAGCAGCTCCCGGGACAGGGGGAAATTTAACACTGAAGCTTTCTTT.